This passage covers 2 T cell receptor beta chains from one sample sequenced in a study of high-grade serous ovarian cancer treatment subgroups. The tumor samples were collected prior to definitive surgery or chemotherapy. The data were produced by immunoSEQ multiplex PCR, yet TCRdb's version contains in-frame clones alone and is incomplete. The table has around 8,000 clones, 62% seen once. Material for sequencing was tumor tissue. The receptors originated from a human donor with high-grade serous ovarian cancer.

In its sample, this clone is medium-sized (0.01 to 0.1%). The sample contains more than one DNA sequence encoding this CDR3. The chain combines TRBV5-1 with TRBJ2-7, with D unresolved. Germline V gene data show CDR1 as SGHRS and CDR2 as YFSETQ. V gave up 2 bases and J gave up 2 bases, with 11 bases separating them. The CDR3 is 14 amino acids. CDR3: CASSLEESPYEQYF. The CDR3, as DNA: TGCGCCAGCAGCTTAGAGGAGAGCCCCTACGAGCAGTACTTC.

V gene TRBV4-1 combines with J gene TRBJ2-3, with D maybe TRBD2 (6 bases). Germline lookup yields CDR1 MGHRA and CDR2 YSYEKL. The CDR3 is made up of 17 amino acids. Trimming shortened V by 0 bases and J by 2 bases, and 15 bases separated the two germline ends. Written as DNA, the CDR3 is TGCGCCAGCAGCCAAGAGGGCCTAGCGACTTTCACAGATACGCAGTATTTT. It specifies CASSQEGLATFTDTQYF.